This T cell receptor beta chain was observed in a study of blood T cell repertoires in COVID-19 (dated by TCRdb to about 2020). Background for the entire study: Samples from collaborators originated in the United States, Italy and Spain and spanned both the acute and convalescent phases of COVID-19. Where available, HLA class I and class II types were obtained from metadata supplied by the sample provider rather than from assay-based typing. Subjects who had been exposed to COVID-19, were actively infected with it, or had recovered from it provided the deeply sampled blood TCRbeta repertoires that made up the dataset. The samples were drawn from the first 160 participants of the ongoing ImmuneRACE study and from roughly 1,300 subjects provided by 6 global collaborators. A freely available public database, intended as a resource for researchers studying the immune response to SARS-CoV-2, is where the repertoires were released. Sample metadata almost always included a de-identified subject ID, COVID-19 status, age in years and sex. The material from the prospective study consisted of cDNA or gDNA derived from T cells, B-cell-depleted T cells, or PBMCs.

Results and caveats for the whole study, not just this receptor: The amount of clinical and demographic metadata varied by source and participant and was provided uncurated.

Note on this clone: The antigen this receptor binds is unknown. No qualities accompany the bases; no much larger clone lies one base away.

Taken from the germline V gene, the CDR1 and CDR2 loops are SGHAT and FQNNGV. The CDR3 contains 13 residues, cysteine and phenylalanine counted. The kept DNA is CDR3 alone, 39 bases in frame from the first base. Trimming at the junction amounts to 4 bases on V and 6 bases on J, and the germline ends lie 11 bases apart. At one collaborating source in Seattle, patients were enrolled during active infection and were followed longitudinally through the course of disease. The collaborating institutions used their own protocols to collect whole blood in K2EDTA tubes. For TCRbeta analysis, collaborator samples were shipped as frozen whole blood, as isolated PBMCs, or as DNA extracted from either sample type. The immunoSEQ Assay, a bias-controlled multiplex PCR, was used to amplify TCRbeta CDR3 regions from genomic DNA. As for the authors' bioinformatics: Nucleated cell counts per sample were estimated from amplification of reference gene primers within the assay. Sequence reads were collapsed and filtered to measure the absolute abundance of every unique TCRbeta CDR3 rearrangement. For each sample, productive Simpson clonality was calculated by taking the square root of Simpson's diversity index across productive rearrangements. TCRdb provides this immuneACCESS table in a form limited to in-frame rearrangements. Some clones are lacking; in checked studies, under half of them reflect an unresolved V gene, and why the rest are absent is not known. Clone size and the V and J calls come from that table; the DNA yielded D and trimming. For this sample the table gives 300,000 to 350,000 clones, of which around nine tenths were detected only once. Over 3.5% of the sample belongs to the ten largest clones.

The chain uses TRBV11-2 and TRBJ2-3; the D gene is unclear. The clonotype originates from a woman aged 55-75 years with COVID-19, enrolled during active disease. What was sequenced was peripheral blood. The DNA is TGTGCCAGCAGCTCGAACATTCCCGATACGCAGTATTTT. It translates as CASSSNIPDTQYF.